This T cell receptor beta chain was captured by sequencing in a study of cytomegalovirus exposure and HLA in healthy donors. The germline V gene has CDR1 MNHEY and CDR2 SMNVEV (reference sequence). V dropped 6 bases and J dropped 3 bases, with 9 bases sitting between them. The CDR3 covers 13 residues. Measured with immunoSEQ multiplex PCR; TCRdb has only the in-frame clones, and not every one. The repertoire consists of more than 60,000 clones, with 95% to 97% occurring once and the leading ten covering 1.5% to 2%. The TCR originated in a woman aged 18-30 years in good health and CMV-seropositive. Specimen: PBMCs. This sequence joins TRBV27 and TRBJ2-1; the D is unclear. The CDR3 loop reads CASSPWLYNEQFF. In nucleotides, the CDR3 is TGTGCCAGCAGCCCCTGGCTCTACAATGAGCAGTTCTTC.